The next 20 T cell receptor beta chains were all read from a single sample in a study of OX40 agonist ivuxolimab in advanced cancers. The method was immunoSEQ multiplex PCR; TCRdb's version includes in-frame clones alone and lacks a portion of them. This table holds some 80,000 clones, 84% found once. The sequencing here drew on CD4+ or CD8+ T cells sorted from blood, taken in a trial of the OX40 agonist ivuxolimab. These receptors were obtained from an adult with an advanced solid tumor such as melanoma, head and neck, liver or kidney cancer.

This chain uses TRBV2 with TRBJ1-6; no definite D call. This CDR3 comprises 15 residues. The V end lost 7 bases, the J end lost 9 bases, and 19 bases lay between the germline ends. The germline V gene encodes CDR1 SNHLY and CDR2 FYNNEI. The CDR3 nucleotides are TGTGCCAGCATTGAGGGTCTAGGGATCGGTTCACCCCTCCACTTT. It yields the protein CASIEGLGIGSPLHF.

The CDR3 DNA reads TGTGCCAGCAATCTAGGGGTGAACACTGAAGCTTTCTTT. This encodes CASNLGVNTEAFF. The rearrangement links TRBV6-5 to TRBJ1-1; tentative D call: TRBD1 (5 bases). The germline gives CDR1 MNHEY, CDR2 SVGAGI. This CDR3 comprises 13 residues. V shed 7 bases and J shed 0 bases, with 9 bases lying between them.

The CDR3 DNA reads as TGCGCCAGCAGCTCACCAGGGCGGGCACAGGAGACCCAGTACTTC. It encodes CASSSPGRAQETQYF. V gene TRBV5-1 combines with J gene TRBJ2-5, with D perhaps TRBD1 or TRBD2 (5 bases each). Trimming removed 3 bases from V and 5 bases from J, with 17 bases in between. This CDR3 region has 15 residues. Germline V gives CDR1 SGHRS, CDR2 YFSETQ.

As regards this clone: The junction departs from germline at one end; a sequencing error may be responsible. V is TRBV28 and J is TRBJ2-1; TRBD1 matches 8 bases. CDR3 length: 13 residues. Germline lookup yields CDR1 MDHEN and CDR2 SYDVKM. As DNA, the CDR3 is TGTGCCAGCAACCTGGCAGGGGGCAATAAGCAGTTCTTC. Translation gives CASNLAGGNKQFF. Full variable domain (outside the CDR3, taken from reference TRBV28 and TRBJ2-1): DVKVTQSSRYLVKRTGEKVFLECVQDMDHENMFWYRQDPGLGLRLIYFSYDVKMKEKGDIPEGYSVSREKKERFSLILESASTNQTSMYLCASNLAGGNKQFFGPGTRLTVL.

The chain joins TRBV19 to TRBJ2-3; 7 nucleotides match TRBD1. CDR1 is LNHDA, CDR2 SQIVND, per germline (reference sequence). The CDR3 contains 15 residues. The J segment lost 3 bases and the V segment lost 1 base, leaving 4 bases of the junction unmatched. The CDR3 loop is CASSIGGTETDTQYF. In DNA form, the CDR3 reads TGTGCCAGTAGTATAGGGGGGACAGAAACAGATACGCAGTATTTT.

The V gene is TRBV30, the J gene TRBJ2-7; D may be TRBD1 (6 bases). Germline-derived CDR1 and CDR2 are GTSNPN and SVGIG (reference sequence). V dropped 5 bases and J dropped 4 bases, with 9 bases sitting between them. This CDR3 has 11 amino acids. CDR3 sequence: CAWEQGYEQYF. The CDR3 DNA is TGTGCCTGGGAACAGGGTTACGAGCAGTACTTC.

The J gene is TRBJ1-3, the V gene TRBV30, with a possible D match to TRBD1 (5 bases). Germline CDR1 and CDR2: GTSNPN and SVGIG (reference sequence). The V end lost 2 bases, the J end lost 4 bases, and 12 bases lay between the germline ends. This CDR3 is 14 amino acids long. CDR3 in amino acids: CAWSTGREGNTIYF. The CDR3 DNA sequence: TGTGCCTGGAGTACCGGCAGGGAGGGAAACACCATATATTTT.

This chain joins TRBV12-5 and TRBJ2-1; 13 bases match TRBD2. In germline, CDR1 is LGHNT, CDR2 FRNRAP. There are 21 residues in the CDR3. V shed 1 base, J shed 0 bases, and the junction held 12 bases outside the gene matches. DNA of the CDR3: TGTGCTAGTGGTTTGGCGCGCCTTTCCGGGACTAGCGGGACCTCCTACAATGAGCAGTTCTTC. It translates to CASGLARLSGTSGTSYNEQFF.

The chain recombines TRBV4-3 with TRBJ2-7; 8 bases match TRBD1. V trimming: 0 bases; J trimming: 1 base; junction bases outside the gene matches: 2. The length of the CDR3 is 15 residues. Germline-derived CDR1 and CDR2 are LGHNA and YSLEER. The CDR3 nucleotides are TGCGCCAGCAGCCAAGATCGACAGGGGTCCTACGAGCAGTACTTC. As protein: CASSQDRQGSYEQYF.

This clone was seen a handful of times. V and J are TRBV5-1 and TRBJ2-3, with TRBD2 matching 11 bases. There are 16 residues in the CDR3. Losses at the gene ends were 0 bases for V and 2 bases for J; bases not matched to a gene: 2. Germline V gene lookup returns CDR1 SGHRS and CDR2 YFSETQ. CDR3 region: CASSLAGLADTDTQYF. The CDR3 DNA follows: TGCGCCAGCAGCTTGGCGGGACTAGCGGACACAGATACGCAGTATTTT.

This chain joins TRBV7-2 and TRBJ2-3; maybe TRBD1 (5 bases). Trimming left V 5 bases short and J 2 bases short, with 14 bases between. CDR3 length: 15 amino acids. Germline values: CDR1 SGHTA, CDR2 FQGNSA. CDR3 bases: TGTGCCAGCAGCCGACAGATTATTACCACAGATACGCAGTATTTT. Translating it yields CASSRQIITTDTQYF.

The chain is built from TRBV27 and TRBJ2-7; 9 bases align to TRBD1. From germline, CDR1 is MNHEY and CDR2 SMNVEV (reference sequence). CDR3 length: 13 residues. The V and J ends lost 9 bases and 5 bases, in that order; junction bases with no gene match: 8. The CDR3 spells CASSRDRAHEQYF. CDR3 DNA sequence: TGTGCCAGTAGCCGGGACAGGGCCCACGAGCAGTACTTC.

CDR3 coding DNA: TGTGCCAGCAGTGAAGGATGGTCACAGGGTTTTGAGACCCAGTACTTC. Protein sequence: CASSEGWSQGFETQYF. This chain connects TRBV6-1 to TRBJ2-5, with D perhaps matching TRBD1 (6 bases). Trimming removed 1 base from V and 5 bases from J, with 17 bases in between. Germline-derived CDR1 and CDR2 are MNHNS and SASEGT. The CDR3 runs 16 residues.

This clone was picked up a small number of times. J is TRBJ1-4 and V is TRBV5-1; a weak D match, TRBD1 (5 bases). V shed 0 bases and J shed 10 bases, with 13 bases lying between them. This CDR3 is 14 amino acids long. Germline CDR1 SGHRS, CDR2 YFSETQ. As DNA, the CDR3 is TGCGCCAGCAGCTTGGAAATTGACAGTGGAAAACTGTTTTTT. It encodes CASSLEIDSGKLFF.

The rearrangement links TRBV4-3 to TRBJ2-1; D uncertain. CDR1 is LGHNA and CDR2 is YSLEER in the germline V gene. The CDR3 runs 16 residues. Deletions cut 0 bases from V and 6 bases from J, with 15 bases between. The CDR3: CASSQDHPPFSNEQFF. In nucleotides, the CDR3 is TGCGCCAGCAGCCAAGATCATCCCCCTTTTAGCAATGAGCAGTTCTTC.

The rearrangement uses TRBV13 and TRBJ2-7; D is perhaps TRBD1 or TRBD2 (6 bases each). The germline V and J ends were trimmed by 8 bases and 2 bases, with 16 bases remaining between them. The CDR3 is 14 amino acids. Germline lookup yields CDR1 PRHDT and CDR2 FYEKMQ (reference sequence). In DNA, the CDR3 is TGTGCCAGCCGACTCGGGGGCAGTCCCTACGAGCAGTACTTC. This encodes CASRLGGSPYEQYF. Complete variable domain (other parts from reference TRBV13 and TRBJ2-7): AAGVIQSPRHLIKEKRETATLKCYPIPRHDTVYWYQQGPGQDPQFLISFYEKMQSDKGSIPDRFSAQQFSDYHSELNMSSLELGDSALYFCASRLGGSPYEQYFGPGTRLTVT.

In its sample, this clone was seen a few times. The rearrangement joins TRBV19 to TRBJ1-5; a possible D gene is TRBD1 (6 bases). Germline values: CDR1 LNHDA, CDR2 SQIVND (reference sequence). V was shortened by 10 bases and J by 3 bases, with 13 bases between the two germline ends. This CDR3 spans 13 amino acids. CDR3 in amino acids: CATEQGFNQPQHF. The CDR3 DNA sequence: TGTGCCACAGAACAGGGATTCAATCAGCCCCAGCATTTT.

V is TRBV6-1 and J is TRBJ2-2; D is possibly TRBD1 or TRBD2 (5 bases each). Trimming pared 7 bases from V and 1 base from J, leaving 10 bases between. Germline CDR1 MNHNS, CDR2 SASEGT. This CDR3 is 14 amino acids long. CDR3 in DNA: TGTGCCAGCATCTGGGGGAAGAACACCGGGGAGCTGTTTTTT. Its translation: CASIWGKNTGELFF.

This clone has just a few counts. The J gene is TRBJ2-1, the V gene TRBV5-1, with 8 bases fitting TRBD2. With V trimmed by 0 bases and J by 9 bases, 2 bases remained unmatched. The CDR3 length is 13 residues. Germline V lookup: CDR1 SGHRS, CDR2 YFSETQ. As DNA, the CDR3 is TGCGCCAGCAGCTTGGCCGGACTAGCTGAGCAGTTCTTC. It codes for CASSLAGLAEQFF.

The chain employs TRBV11-2 and TRBJ1-2; D unclear. The CDR3 sequence is 16 residues long. Germline-derived CDR1 and CDR2 are SGHAT and FQNNGV. With 1 base removed from V and 2 bases from J, the gap between germline ends came to 14 bases. CDR3 nucleotides: TGTGCCAGCAGCTTAGTGGCCGGCAGCTGGAACTATGGCTACACCTTC. Translated: CASSLVAGSWNYGYTF.